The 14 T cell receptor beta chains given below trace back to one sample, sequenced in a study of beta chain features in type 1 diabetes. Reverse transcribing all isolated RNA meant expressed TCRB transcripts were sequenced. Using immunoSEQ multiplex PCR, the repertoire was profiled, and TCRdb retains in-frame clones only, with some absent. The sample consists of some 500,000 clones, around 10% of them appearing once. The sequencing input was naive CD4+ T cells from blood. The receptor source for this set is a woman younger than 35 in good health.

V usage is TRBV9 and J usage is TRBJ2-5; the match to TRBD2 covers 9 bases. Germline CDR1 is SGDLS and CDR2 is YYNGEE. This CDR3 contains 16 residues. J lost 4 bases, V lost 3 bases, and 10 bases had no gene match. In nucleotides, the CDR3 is TGTGCCAGCAGCGCATATAGCGGGAGAGGGGGAGAGACCCAGTACTTC. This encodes CASSAYSGRGGETQYF.

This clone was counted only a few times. This CDR3 reads CASSLMFSGRRRDEQYF. CDR3 coding DNA: TGTGCCAGCAGCTTAATGTTCAGCGGGAGGAGGCGCGACGAGCAGTACTTC. The chain employs TRBV11-2 and TRBJ2-7; 9 bases align to TRBD2. Trimming took 2 bases from V and 5 from J; bases not matched to a gene: 13. The CDR3 is 17 amino acids. Germline CDR1 SGHAT, CDR2 FQNNGV.

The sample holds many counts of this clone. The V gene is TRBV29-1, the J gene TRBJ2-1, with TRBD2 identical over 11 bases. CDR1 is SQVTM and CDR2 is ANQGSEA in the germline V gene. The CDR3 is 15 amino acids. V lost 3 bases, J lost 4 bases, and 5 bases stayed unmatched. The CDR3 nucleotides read TGCAGCGTTGATAAGACTAGCGGGGTATACAATGAGCAGTTCTTC. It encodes CSVDKTSGVYNEQFF.

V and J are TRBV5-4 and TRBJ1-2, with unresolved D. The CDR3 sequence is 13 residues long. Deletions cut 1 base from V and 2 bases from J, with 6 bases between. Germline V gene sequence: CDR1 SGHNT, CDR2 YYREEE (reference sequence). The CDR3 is CASSLSHNYGYTF. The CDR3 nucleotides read TGTGCCAGCAGCTTGAGCCACAACTATGGCTACACCTTC.

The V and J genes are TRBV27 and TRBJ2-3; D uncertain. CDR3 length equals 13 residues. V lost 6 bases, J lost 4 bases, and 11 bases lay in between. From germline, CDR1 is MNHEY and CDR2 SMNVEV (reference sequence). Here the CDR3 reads CASRPLGADTQYF. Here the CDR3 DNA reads TGTGCCAGCAGGCCCCTTGGGGCAGATACGCAGTATTTT.

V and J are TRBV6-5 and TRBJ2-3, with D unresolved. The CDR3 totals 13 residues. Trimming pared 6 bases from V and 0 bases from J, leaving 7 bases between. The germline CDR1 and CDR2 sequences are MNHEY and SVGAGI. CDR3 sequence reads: CASRAYSTDTQYF. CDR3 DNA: TGTGCCAGCAGGGCATATAGCACAGATACGCAGTATTTT.

CDR3 bases: TGTGCCAGTGCCAGGTGGGAACTCTACGAGCAGTACTTC. Translation gives CASARWELYEQYF. The chain combines TRBV7-9 with TRBJ2-7; D ambiguous. This CDR3 comprises 13 residues. CDR1 is SEHNR, CDR2 FQNEAQ, per germline (reference sequence). Trimming stripped 9 bases from V and 3 bases from J, with 15 bases between. The full variable domain, its missing parts supplied by reference TRBV7-9 and TRBJ2-7, is DTGVSQNPRHKITKRGQNVTFRCDPISEHNRLYWYRQTLGQGPEFLTYFQNEAQLEKSRLLSDRFSAERPKGSFSTLEIQRTEQGDSAMYLCASARWELYEQYFGPGTRLTVT.

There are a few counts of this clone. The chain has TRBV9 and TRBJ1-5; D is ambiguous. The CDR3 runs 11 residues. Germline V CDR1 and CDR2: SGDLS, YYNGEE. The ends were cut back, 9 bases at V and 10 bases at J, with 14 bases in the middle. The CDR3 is CATSRVTPQHF. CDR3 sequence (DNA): TGTGCCACCTCCCGGGTGACACCCCAGCATTTT.

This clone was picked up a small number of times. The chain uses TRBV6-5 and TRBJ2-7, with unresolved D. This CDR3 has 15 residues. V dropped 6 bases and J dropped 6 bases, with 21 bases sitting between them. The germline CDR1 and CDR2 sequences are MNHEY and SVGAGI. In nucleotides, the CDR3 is TGTGCCAGCAGGATTTCACGGCTGCCTCATCGCGAGCAGTACTTC. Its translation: CASRISRLPHREQYF.

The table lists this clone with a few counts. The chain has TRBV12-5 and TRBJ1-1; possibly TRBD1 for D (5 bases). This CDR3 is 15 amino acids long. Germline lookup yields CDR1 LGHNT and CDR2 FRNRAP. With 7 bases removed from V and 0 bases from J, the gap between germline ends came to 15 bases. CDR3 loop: CASAGSGTVNTEAFF. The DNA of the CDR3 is TGTGCTAGTGCTGGAAGCGGGACGGTGAACACTGAAGCTTTCTTT.

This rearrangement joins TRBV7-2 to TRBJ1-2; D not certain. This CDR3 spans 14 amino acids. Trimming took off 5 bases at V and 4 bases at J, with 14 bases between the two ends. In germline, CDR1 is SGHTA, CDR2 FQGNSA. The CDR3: CASSPWTELYGYTF. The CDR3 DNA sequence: TGTGCCAGCAGCCCCTGGACGGAGCTCTATGGCTACACCTTC.

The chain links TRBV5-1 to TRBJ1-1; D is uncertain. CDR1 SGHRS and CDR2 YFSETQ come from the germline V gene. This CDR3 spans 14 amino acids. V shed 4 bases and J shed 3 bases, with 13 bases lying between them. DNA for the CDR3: TGCGCCAGCAGCGTACAGCTTTGGGACACTGAAGCTTTCTTT. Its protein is CASSVQLWDTEAFF.

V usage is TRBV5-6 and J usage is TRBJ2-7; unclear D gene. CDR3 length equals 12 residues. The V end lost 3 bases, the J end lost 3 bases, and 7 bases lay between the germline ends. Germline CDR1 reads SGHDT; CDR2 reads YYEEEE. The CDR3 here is CASSSIIYEQYF. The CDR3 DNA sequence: TGTGCCAGCAGCTCGATTATCTACGAGCAGTACTTC.

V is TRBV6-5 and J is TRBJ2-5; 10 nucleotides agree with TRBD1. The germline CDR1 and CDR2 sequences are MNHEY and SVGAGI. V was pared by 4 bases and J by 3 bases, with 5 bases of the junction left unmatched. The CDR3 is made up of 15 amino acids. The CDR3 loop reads CASSLSGTGEETQYF. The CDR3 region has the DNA TGTGCCAGCAGTTTATCCGGGACAGGGGAAGAGACCCAGTACTTC.